This T cell receptor beta chain was sequenced in a study of shared clonotypes between healthy human individuals. Into CD45RA+ naive and CD45RA-negative memory subsets, the CD4+ cells were split. Regarding this clone: The same CDR3 is also encoded by other DNA sequences in this sample.

Profiling relied on immunoSEQ multiplex PCR, and the TCRdb table lists in-frame clones only, not all of them. The data contain some 2.4 million clones, approximately 94% of them singletons. The clonotype was recovered from a man younger than 30 in good health. Some clones in this sample may be carry-over from other donors' samples. Material for sequencing was naive CD4+ T cells from PBMCs. Subset specified: CD45RA+ positively selected.

The CDR3 nucleotides are TGTGCCAGTCGGGGGGCCAACGTCCTGACTTTC. This translates into CASRGANVLTF. The rearrangement uses TRBV28 and TRBJ2-6; D gene uncertain. Germline CDR1 is MDHEN and CDR2 is SYDVKM. V gave up 9 bases and J gave up 4 bases, with 4 bases separating them. This CDR3 has 11 amino acids.